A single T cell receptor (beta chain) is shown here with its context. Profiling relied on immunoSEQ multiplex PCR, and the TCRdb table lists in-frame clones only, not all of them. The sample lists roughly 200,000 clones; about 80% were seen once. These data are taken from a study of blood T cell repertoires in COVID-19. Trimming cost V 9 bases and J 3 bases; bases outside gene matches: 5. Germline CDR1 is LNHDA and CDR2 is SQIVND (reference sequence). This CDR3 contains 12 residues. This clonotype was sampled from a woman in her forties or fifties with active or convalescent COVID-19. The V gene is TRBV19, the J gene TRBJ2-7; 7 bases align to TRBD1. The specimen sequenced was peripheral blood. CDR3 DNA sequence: TGTGCCAGCCGGGACAGCCTCTACGAGCAGTACTTC. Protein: CASRDSLYEQYF.